Listed here are 19 T cell receptor beta chains from one sample, sequenced in a study of blood T cells in healthy people across ages (dated by TCRdb to the mid-2010s). Library creation used 5' RACE. TCRdb names Illumina HiSeq 2500 as the instrument used. A second PCR of about 7 to 12 cycles was run with a J-beta primer mix and a sample-barcoded 5' primer. TCRdb's own reprocessing of the public reads used fastp at Q25 and MiXCR and kept productive beta chains. Under each unique CDR3 protein, matching rows form one entry showing the most common genes and DNA. Across this sample there are 550,000 to 600,000 distinct CDR3 sequences, with under 55% seen only once. Together, the top ten hold around 23% of the sample. Sequencing was carried out using blood. The receptor set was obtained from a man of 80 years or more in good health.

The chain recombines TRBV4-3 with TRBJ1-2; D gene unclear. Per germline, CDR1 LGHNA and CDR2 YSLEER. V was trimmed by 0 bases and J by 6 bases, leaving 17 bases between them. This CDR3 is 16 amino acids long. CDR3 amino acids: CASSQERATREDGYTF. Here the CDR3 DNA reads TGCGCCAGCAGCCAAGAGAGGGCCACCAGAGAGGATGGCTACACCTTC.

This clonotype occurred once. This may be a read error: a much more frequent sequence differs by one nucleotide. This chain links TRBV7-2 with TRBJ2-6; no clear D gene. This CDR3 region has 17 residues. Germline V gene data show CDR1 as SGHTA and CDR2 as FQGNSA. Trimming shortened V by 4 bases and J by 0 bases, and 13 bases separated the two germline ends. DNA of the CDR3: TGTGCCAGCAGCTCCTTAGGCGTAGACTCTGGGGCCAACGTCCTGACTTTC. This sequence encodes CASSSLGVDSGANVLTF.

This clonotype has a handful of counts. The rearrangement uses TRBV6-5 and TRBJ2-7; TRBD1 matches 10 bases. CDR1 is MNHEY and CDR2 is SVGAGI in the germline V gene. V was clipped by 5 bases and J by 4 bases; unmatched bases: 14. The CDR3 totals 17 residues. CDR3 nucleotide sequence: TGTGCCAGCAGTATACACACCCCGACAGGGGGCGGGTACGAGCAGTACTTC. Translated, it gives CASSIHTPTGGGYEQYF.

This clonotype came up many times. The J gene is TRBJ1-5, the V gene TRBV6-6; D not certain. Germline lookup yields CDR1 MNHNY and CDR2 SVGAGI (reference sequence). CDR3 length: 13 amino acids. Trimming cost V 2 bases and J 4 bases, with 6 bases left between them. The CDR3, as DNA: TGTGCCAGCAGTTACGGCGGAAATCAGCCCCAGCATTTT. This encodes CASSYGGNQPQHF.

As DNA, the CDR3 is TGTGCCAGCAGTTACACCACCGGGACTCTTTTATCTTTCAATGAGCAGTTCTTC. Amino acids: CASSYTTGTLLSFNEQFF. The genes are TRBV6-2 or TRBV6-3 and TRBJ2-1; a possible D gene is TRBD2 (6 bases). The V gene lost 2 bases and the J gene lost 6 bases, with 23 bases spanning the gap. Looked up from germline, CDR1 is MNHEY and CDR2 is SVGEGT. CDR3 length: 18 residues.

The chain recombines TRBV20-1 with TRBJ2-1; 10 bases map to TRBD2. Germline V lookup: CDR1 DFQATT, CDR2 SNEGSKA (reference sequence). This CDR3 region has 14 residues. V was clipped by 6 bases and J by 8 bases; unmatched bases: 10. The CDR3 sequence is CSATLDSGRHEQFF. The DNA of the CDR3 is TGCAGTGCAACGCTAGATAGCGGGAGGCATGAGCAGTTCTTC.

The CDR3 protein is CSARPGTNADTQYF. CDR3 DNA sequence: TGCAGTGCTAGACCGGGAACAAATGCGGATACGCAGTATTTT. The rearrangement uses TRBV20-1 and TRBJ2-3; perhaps TRBD2 as D (5 bases). Germline loops: CDR1 DFQATT, CDR2 SNEGSKA (reference sequence). The CDR3 runs 14 residues. Trimming stripped 2 bases from V and 6 bases from J, with 15 bases between.

This chain uses TRBV20-1 with TRBJ2-2, with 12 positions matching TRBD1. V was clipped by 6 bases and J by 6 bases; unmatched bases: 5. Germline-derived CDR1 and CDR2 are DFQATT and SNEGSKA (reference sequence). The CDR3 extends over 14 amino acids. The CDR3 region is CSAPGQGAAGELFF. CDR3 sequence (DNA): TGCAGTGCACCGGGACAGGGGGCGGCCGGGGAGCTGTTTTTT.

This clonotype showed up just a few times. The V call is TRBV5-1, the J call TRBJ2-4; D gene ambiguous. Germline values: CDR1 SGHRS, CDR2 YFSETQ. There are 14 residues in the CDR3. V lost 0 bases and J 0 bases, leaving 4 bases between the germline ends. CDR3 in amino acids: CASSLDLAKNIQYF. The CDR3 nucleotides are TGCGCCAGCAGCTTGGACCTAGCCAAAAACATTCAGTACTTC.

This clonotype was found a few times. The chain links TRBV14 to TRBJ2-4; D remains unclear. CDR1 is SGHDN, CDR2 FVKESK, per germline. This CDR3 region has 14 residues. V was clipped by 4 bases and J by 3 bases, with 10 bases between them. The CDR3 is CASSRDLGKNIQYF. The CDR3 bases are TGTGCCAGCAGCCGAGACCTCGGCAAAAACATTCAGTACTTC. The complete variable domain, with remaining parts taken from reference TRBV14 and TRBJ2-4, reads EAGVTQFPSHSVIEKGQTVTLRCDPISGHDNLYWYRRVMGKEIKFLLHFVKESKQDESGMPNNRFLAERTGGTYSTLKVQPAELEDSGVYFCASSRDLGKNIQYFGAGTRLSVL.

This chain joins TRBV5-1 and TRBJ2-3; weak D call: TRBD2 (7 bases). The CDR3 loop spans 16 amino acids. Per germline, CDR1 SGHRS and CDR2 YFSETQ. V dropped 6 bases and J dropped 3 bases, with 20 bases sitting between them. The DNA of the CDR3 is TGCGCCAGCATGAGGGCGGGGGCTCTGAGTACAGATACGCAGTATTTT. Residues: CASMRAGALSTDTQYF.

A few counts support this clonotype. The chain has TRBV12-3 or TRBV12-4 and TRBJ1-6, with no clear D. The ends were cut back, 5 bases at V and 4 bases at J, with 12 bases in the middle. The CDR3 covers 15 residues. For the CDR3, the DNA is TGTGCCAGCAGTCCCTCCATAGGTTATAATTCACCCCTCCACTTT. Translated: CASSPSIGYNSPLHF.

In its sample, this clonotype was seen a few times. The chain carries TRBV29-1 and TRBJ2-1; D is perhaps TRBD2 (5 bases). The V gene's germline CDR1 is SQVTM and CDR2 ANQGSEA. The germline V and J ends were trimmed by 7 bases and 7 bases, with 11 bases remaining between them. CDR3 size: 11 residues. CDR3 in amino acids: CSAGVNNEQFF. DNA for the CDR3: TGCAGCGCCGGGGTTAATAATGAGCAGTTCTTC.

This clonotype was observed at least ten times. The chain employs TRBV6-5 and TRBJ2-1; D unclear. Germline CDR1 is MNHEY and CDR2 is SVGAGI. There are 15 residues in the CDR3. V was clipped by 0 bases and J by 2 bases, with 8 bases between them. CDR3 nucleotide sequence: TGTGCCAGCAGTTACTCGGCAATAACCTACAATGAGCAGTTCTTC. This sequence encodes CASSYSAITYNEQFF.

The rearrangement links TRBV3-1 to TRBJ1-1; 9 bases are shared with TRBD1. J was trimmed by 4 bases and V by 6 bases; bases with no gene match: 3. Germline V gives CDR1 LGHDT, CDR2 YNNKEL (reference sequence). The CDR3 covers 13 residues. CDR3 in amino acids: CASRTTGGTEAFF. In nucleotides, the CDR3 is TGTGCCAGCAGAACGACAGGGGGCACTGAAGCTTTCTTT.

The V call is TRBV20-1, the J call TRBJ1-2; D call uncertain. The germline V gene encodes CDR1 DFQATT and CDR2 SNEGSKA (reference sequence). The CDR3 length is 12 residues. V was shortened by 3 bases and J by 7 bases, with 12 bases between the two germline ends. In nucleotides, the CDR3 is TGCAGTGCTAGCGGAGGGCCGGGTGGCTACACCTTC. It specifies CSASGGPGGYTF.

The chain recombines TRBV6-6 with TRBJ2-7, with 13 bases fitting TRBD2. The CDR3 covers 14 residues. Trimming at V came to 6 bases and at J to 7 bases, leaving 6 bases not matched to a gene. CDR1 is MNHNY, CDR2 SVGAGI, per germline (reference sequence). The CDR3 DNA reads as TGTGCCAGCAGGGGGACTAGCGGGATTGGTGAGCAGTACTTC. It is translated as CASRGTSGIGEQYF.

The chain recombines TRBV7-3 with TRBJ2-6, with 11 bases lining up with TRBD1. The CDR3 sequence is 18 residues long. With 8 bases clipped from V and 0 bases from J, the junction kept 9 bases outside the gene matches. CDR1 is SGHTA, CDR2 FQGTGA, per germline. CDR3 sequence reads: CASSTRGTGGSGANVLTF. In DNA form, the CDR3 reads TGTGCCAGCTCAACCAGGGGGACAGGGGGCTCTGGGGCCAACGTCCTGACTTTC.

CDR3 bases: TGTGCCAGCAGTTTAGGAGCGGGAGGGATAGAGACCCAGTACTTC. Its protein product is CASSLGAGGIETQYF. V gene TRBV27 combines with J gene TRBJ2-5; TRBD2 agrees at 10 bases. The CDR3 is 15 residues long. Germline trimming cut 2 bases from V and 4 bases from J; bases unmatched to any gene: 4. From germline, CDR1 is MNHEY and CDR2 SMNVEV (reference sequence).